The present TCR beta chain was sequenced within a study of healthy donors' naive CD4 and CD8 T cells. A linear amplification protocol produced the TCR libraries from approximately 460 ng of total RNA. TCRdb used MiXCR to reprocess the reads, holding one entry per CDR3 protein. The data hold approximately 200,000 distinct CDR3 sequences, with over 60% observed a single time. The CDR3 loop spans 11 amino acids. CDR1 is SNHLY and CDR2 is FYNNEI in the germline V gene. Trimming shortened V by 5 bases and J by 6 bases, and 8 bases separated the two germline ends. Specimen: naive CD4+ and CD8+ T cells sorted from blood, pooled from several donors. The clonotype originates from a pool of human donors in good health; the sample pools cells from several healthy donors. The chain links TRBV2 to TRBJ2-7; no clear D gene. The CDR3 DNA follows: TGTGCCAGCAGTACGATTCTCGAGCAGTACTTC. Encoded protein: CASSTILEQYF.